This T cell receptor beta chain was found in a study of blood T cell repertoires in COVID-19. Whole-study context: Italy, Spain and the United States were the sources of the convalescent and acute COVID-19 samples. From T cells, B-cell-depleted T cells, or PBMCs came the material, which was cDNA or gDNA.

Germline V gene lookup returns CDR1 SGHKS and CDR2 YYEKEE (reference sequence). The CDR3 sequence is 14 residues long. Between the trimmed V and J ends, which lost 3 bases and 5 bases, there was a span of 11 bases. Original methodology: Amplifying reference gene primers gave estimates of nucleated cell counts. Libraries were prepared by immunoSEQ multiplex PCR; TCRdb keeps only in-frame clonotypes and omits some of them. V and J calls plus clone size are reproduced from that table; the DNA served to infer D and trimming. Of hundreds of thousands of clones detected, around 90% appear once; the ten largest clones hold under 7.5%.

The chain is built from TRBV5-5 and TRBJ2-2; tentatively, D is TRBD1 (6 bases). The sequence came from a man aged 55 to 70 who had recovered from COVID-19. The material sequenced was peripheral blood. CDR3 residues: CASSSYRDTGELFF. CDR3 nucleotides: TGTGCCAGCAGCTCCTACAGGGATACCGGGGAGCTGTTTTTT.